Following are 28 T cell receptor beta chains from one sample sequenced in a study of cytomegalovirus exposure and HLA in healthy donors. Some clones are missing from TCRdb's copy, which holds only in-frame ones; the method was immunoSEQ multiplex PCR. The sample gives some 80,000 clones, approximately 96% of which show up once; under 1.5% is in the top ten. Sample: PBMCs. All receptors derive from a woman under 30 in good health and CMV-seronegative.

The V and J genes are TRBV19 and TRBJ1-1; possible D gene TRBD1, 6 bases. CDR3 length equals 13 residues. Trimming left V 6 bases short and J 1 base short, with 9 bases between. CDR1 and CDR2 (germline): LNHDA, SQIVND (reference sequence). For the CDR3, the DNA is TGTGCCAGTAGGGAACAGGGGAACACTGAAGCTTTCTTT. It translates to CASREQGNTEAFF.

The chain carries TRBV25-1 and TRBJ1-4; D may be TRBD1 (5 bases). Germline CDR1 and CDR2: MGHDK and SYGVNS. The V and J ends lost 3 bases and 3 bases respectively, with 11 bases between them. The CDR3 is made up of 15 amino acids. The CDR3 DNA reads TGTGCCAGCAGTGAGTGGAGGGGAGCTAATGAAAAACTGTTTTTT. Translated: CASSEWRGANEKLFF.

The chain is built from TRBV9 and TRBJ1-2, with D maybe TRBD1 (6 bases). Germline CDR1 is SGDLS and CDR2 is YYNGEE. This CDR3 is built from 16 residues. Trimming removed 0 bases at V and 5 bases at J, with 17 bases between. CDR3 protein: CASSVEGGGEYYGYTF. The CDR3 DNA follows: TGTGCCAGCAGCGTAGAAGGGGGGGGAGAATATTATGGCTACACCTTC.

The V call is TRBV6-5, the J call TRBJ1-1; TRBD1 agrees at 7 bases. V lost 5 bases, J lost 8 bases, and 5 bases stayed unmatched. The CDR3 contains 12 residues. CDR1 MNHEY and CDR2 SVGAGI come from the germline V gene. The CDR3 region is CASSRQGEEAFF. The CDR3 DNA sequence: TGTGCCAGCAGTCGACAGGGAGAAGAAGCTTTCTTT.

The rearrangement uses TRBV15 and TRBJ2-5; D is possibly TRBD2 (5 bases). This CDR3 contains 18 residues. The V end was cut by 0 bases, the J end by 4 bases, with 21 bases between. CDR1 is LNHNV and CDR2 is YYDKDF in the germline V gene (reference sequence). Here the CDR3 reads CATSRDSGSSPRGETQYF. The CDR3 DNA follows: TGTGCCACCAGCAGAGATTCGGGTAGCAGCCCTCGGGGAGAGACCCAGTACTTC.

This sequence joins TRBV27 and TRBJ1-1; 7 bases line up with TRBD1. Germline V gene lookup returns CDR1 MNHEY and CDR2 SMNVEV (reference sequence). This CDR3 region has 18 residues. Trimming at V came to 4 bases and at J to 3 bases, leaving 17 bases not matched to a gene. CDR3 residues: CASSSQLLNRGAHTEAFF. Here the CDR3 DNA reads TGTGCCAGCAGTTCCCAACTCTTGAACAGGGGAGCCCACACTGAAGCTTTCTTT.

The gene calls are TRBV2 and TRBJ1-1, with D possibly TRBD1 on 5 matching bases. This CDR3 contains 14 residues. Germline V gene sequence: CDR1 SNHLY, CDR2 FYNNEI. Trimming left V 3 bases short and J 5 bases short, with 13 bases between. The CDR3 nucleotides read TGTGCCAGCAGTGATCGTTCAGGGTGGACTGAAGCTTTCTTT. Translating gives CASSDRSGWTEAFF.

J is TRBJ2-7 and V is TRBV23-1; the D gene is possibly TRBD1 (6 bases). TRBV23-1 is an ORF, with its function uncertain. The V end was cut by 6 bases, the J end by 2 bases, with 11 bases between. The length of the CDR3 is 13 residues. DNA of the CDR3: TGCGCCAGCAGCCGACAGGTCACCTACGAGCAGTACTTC. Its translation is CASSRQVTYEQYF.

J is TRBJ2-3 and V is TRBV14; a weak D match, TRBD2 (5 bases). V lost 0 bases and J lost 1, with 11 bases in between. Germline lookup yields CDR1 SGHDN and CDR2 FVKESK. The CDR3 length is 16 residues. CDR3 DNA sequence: TGTGCCAGCAGCCAAGAATCGGGATGGGGCACAGATACGCAGTATTTT. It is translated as CASSQESGWGTDTQYF.

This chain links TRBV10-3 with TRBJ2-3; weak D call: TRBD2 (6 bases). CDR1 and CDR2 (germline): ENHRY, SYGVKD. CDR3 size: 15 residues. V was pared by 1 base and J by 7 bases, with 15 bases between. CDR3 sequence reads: CAISELSGEWNTQYF. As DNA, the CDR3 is TGTGCCATCAGTGAGTTATCGGGAGAGTGGAATACGCAGTATTTT.

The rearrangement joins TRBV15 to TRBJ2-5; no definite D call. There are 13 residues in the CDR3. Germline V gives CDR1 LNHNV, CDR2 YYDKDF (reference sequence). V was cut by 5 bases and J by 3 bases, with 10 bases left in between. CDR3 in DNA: TGTGCCACCAGCCCACGACACAAAGAGACCCAGTACTTC. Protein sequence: CATSPRHKETQYF.

The CDR3 coding sequence is TGTGCCAGCAGCGTAGGCGGGGGGGGCCCAGATACGCAGTATTTT. Protein sequence: CASSVGGGGPDTQYF. V and J are TRBV9 and TRBJ2-3; 9 bases agree with TRBD2. V shed 0 bases, J shed 4 bases, and the junction held 3 bases outside the gene matches. Germline CDR1 is SGDLS and CDR2 is YYNGEE. The CDR3 has 15 amino acids.

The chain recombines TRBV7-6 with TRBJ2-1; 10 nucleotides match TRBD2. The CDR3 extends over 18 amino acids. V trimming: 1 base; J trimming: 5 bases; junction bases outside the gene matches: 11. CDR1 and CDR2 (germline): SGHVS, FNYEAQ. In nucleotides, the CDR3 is TGTGCCAGCAGCTTAGTAGGGATAATTACTAGCGGGAACAATGAGCAGTTCTTC. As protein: CASSLVGIITSGNNEQFF.

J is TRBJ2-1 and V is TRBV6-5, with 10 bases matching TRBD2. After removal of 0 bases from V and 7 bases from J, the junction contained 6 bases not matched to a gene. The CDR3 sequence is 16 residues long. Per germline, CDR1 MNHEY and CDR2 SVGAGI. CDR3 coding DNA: TGTGCCAGCAGTTACTCCAGCGGGAGGGCCGGGAATGAGCAGTTCTTC. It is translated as CASSYSSGRAGNEQFF.

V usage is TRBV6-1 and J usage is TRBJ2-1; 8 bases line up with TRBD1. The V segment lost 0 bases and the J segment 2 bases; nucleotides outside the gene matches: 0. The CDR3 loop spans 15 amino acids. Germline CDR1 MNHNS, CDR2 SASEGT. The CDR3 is CASSEAQGAYNEQFF. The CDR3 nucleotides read TGTGCCAGCAGTGAAGCACAGGGGGCCTACAATGAGCAGTTCTTC.

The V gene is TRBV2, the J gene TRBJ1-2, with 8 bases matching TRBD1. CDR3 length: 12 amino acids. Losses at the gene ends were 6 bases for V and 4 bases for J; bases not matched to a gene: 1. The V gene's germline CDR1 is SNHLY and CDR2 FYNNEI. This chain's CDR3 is CASSGQGYGYTF. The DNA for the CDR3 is TGTGCCAGCAGCGGACAGGGCTATGGCTACACCTTC.

The CDR3, as DNA: TGTGCCATCAGTGACCGGGACAGGGTACAAGGGAACTATGGCTACACCTTC. Its translation is CAISDRDRVQGNYGYTF. The chain joins TRBV10-3 to TRBJ1-2, with 9 bases matching TRBD1. Trimming removed 3 bases from V and 2 bases from J; junction bases left unmatched: 10. CDR1 and CDR2 from the germline V gene are ENHRY and SYGVKD. The CDR3 loop spans 17 amino acids.

CDR3 bases: TGTGCCAGTAGTGCAAGGGCTAGCGGGGATTCTAGCACAGATACGCAGTATTTT. Its translation: CASSARASGDSSTDTQYF. V gene TRBV19 combines with J gene TRBJ2-3, with TRBD2 matching over 9 bases. The CDR3 runs to 18 residues. CDR1 and CDR2 (germline): LNHDA, SQIVND (reference sequence). The V segment lost 5 bases and the J segment 0 bases; nucleotides outside the gene matches: 12.

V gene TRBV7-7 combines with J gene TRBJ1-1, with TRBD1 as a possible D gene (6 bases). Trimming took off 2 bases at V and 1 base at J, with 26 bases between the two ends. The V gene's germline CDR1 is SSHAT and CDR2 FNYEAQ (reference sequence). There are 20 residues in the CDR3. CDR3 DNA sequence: TGTGCCAGCAGCTTACCCTCGGTCTTATCCCCGTCAGGGGAGAACACTGAAGCTTTCTTT. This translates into CASSLPSVLSPSGENTEAFF.

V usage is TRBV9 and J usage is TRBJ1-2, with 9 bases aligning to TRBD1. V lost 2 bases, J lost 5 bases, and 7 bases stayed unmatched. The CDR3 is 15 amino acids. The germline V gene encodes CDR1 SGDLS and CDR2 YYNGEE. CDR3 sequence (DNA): TGTGCCAGCAGCGTCGGGACAGGGTCGGGGTATGGCTACACCTTC. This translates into CASSVGTGSGYGYTF.

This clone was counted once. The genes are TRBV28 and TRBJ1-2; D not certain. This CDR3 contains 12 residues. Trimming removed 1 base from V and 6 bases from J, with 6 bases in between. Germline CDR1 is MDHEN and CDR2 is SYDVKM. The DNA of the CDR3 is TGTGCCAGCAGTTTATTAACAGATGGCTACACCTTC. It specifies CASSLLTDGYTF.

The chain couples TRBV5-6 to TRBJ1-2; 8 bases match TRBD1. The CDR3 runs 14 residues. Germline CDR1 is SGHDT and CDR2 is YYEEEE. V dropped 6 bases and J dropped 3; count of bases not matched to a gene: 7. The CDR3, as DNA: TGTGCCAGCACAGGGACAGGAAACTACTATGGCTACACCTTC. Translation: CASTGTGNYYGYTF.

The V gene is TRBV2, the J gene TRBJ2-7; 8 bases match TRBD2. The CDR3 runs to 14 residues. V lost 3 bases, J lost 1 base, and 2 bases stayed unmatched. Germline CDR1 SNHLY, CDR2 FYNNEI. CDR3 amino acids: CASSEGTSSYEQYF. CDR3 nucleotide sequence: TGTGCCAGCAGTGAGGGGACTAGTTCCTACGAGCAGTACTTC. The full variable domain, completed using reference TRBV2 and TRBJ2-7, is EPEVTQTPSHQVTQMGQEVILRCVPISNHLYFYWYRQILGQKVEFLVSFYNNEISEKSEIFDDQFSVERPDGSNFTLKIRSTKLEDSAMYFCASSEGTSSYEQYFGPGTRLTVT.

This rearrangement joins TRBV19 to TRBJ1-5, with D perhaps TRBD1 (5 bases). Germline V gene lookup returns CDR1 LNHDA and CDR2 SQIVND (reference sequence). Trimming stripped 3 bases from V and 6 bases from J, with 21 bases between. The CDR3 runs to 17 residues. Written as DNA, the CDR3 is TGTGCCAGTAGTATGCGTGGGGCCGGCAGGGTGAGTCAGCCCCAGCATTTT. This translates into CASSMRGAGRVSQPQHF. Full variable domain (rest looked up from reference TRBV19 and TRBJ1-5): DGGITQSPKYLFRKEGQNVTLSCEQNLNHDAMYWYRQDPGQGLRLIYYSQIVNDFQKGDIAEGYSVSREKKESFPLTVTSAQKNPTAFYLCASSMRGAGRVSQPQHFGDGTRLSIL.

The CDR3 reads CASSYSGANTEAFF. CDR3 DNA sequence: TGTGCCAGCAGTTACTCGGGGGCGAACACTGAAGCTTTCTTT. The chain has TRBV6-5 and TRBJ1-1; D perhaps matches TRBD1 (6 bases). Germline CDR1 and CDR2: MNHEY and SVGAGI. The CDR3 extends over 14 amino acids. V lost 0 bases, J lost 1 base, and 6 bases lay in between.

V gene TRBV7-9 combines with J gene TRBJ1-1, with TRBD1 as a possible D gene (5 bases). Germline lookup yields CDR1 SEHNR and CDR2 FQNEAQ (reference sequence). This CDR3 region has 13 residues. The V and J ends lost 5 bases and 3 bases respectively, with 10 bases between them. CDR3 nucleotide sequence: TGTGCCAGCAGCCAGACAGTTTACACTGAAGCTTTCTTT. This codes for CASSQTVYTEAFF.

The CDR3 spells CASSLIPAREGSPLHF. Written as DNA, the CDR3 is TGTGCCAGCAGCTTGATTCCGGCCAGGGAGGGTTCACCCCTCCACTTT. The gene calls are TRBV5-5 and TRBJ1-6; D possibly corresponds to TRBD1 (5 bases). CDR3 length: 16 amino acids. CDR1 is SGHKS and CDR2 is YYEKEE in the germline V gene (reference sequence). Trimming removed 1 base from V and 9 bases from J, with 17 bases in between.

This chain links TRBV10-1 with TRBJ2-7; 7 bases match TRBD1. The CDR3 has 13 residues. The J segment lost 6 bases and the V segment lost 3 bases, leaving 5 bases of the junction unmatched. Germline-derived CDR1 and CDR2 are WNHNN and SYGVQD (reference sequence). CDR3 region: CASSDPGTAEQYF. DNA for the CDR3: TGCGCCAGCAGTGACCCCGGGACAGCCGAGCAGTACTTC.